This T cell receptor beta chain is drawn from a study of T cells in Graves' hyperthyroidism and ophthalmopathy. Amplified regions were TCR beta CDR3 sequences from RNA transcripts. The TCR CDR3 was amplified in a first-round RT-PCR using the HTBI primer set. One entry per CDR3 protein, called by TCRdb with MiXCR from the multiplex PCR reads. The data hold some 510,000 distinct CDR3 sequences, with less than 25% observed a single time. The V gene's germline CDR1 is MNHEY and CDR2 SMNVEV (reference sequence). CDR3 length: 13 residues. Trimming shortened V by 4 bases and J by 5 bases, and 12 bases separated the two germline ends. The sample holds a few counts of this clonotype. Subjects aged 18 to 65 presented with newly diagnosed hyperthyroidism of less than 2 months' duration. The authors obtained PBMCs from about 9 ml of fresh peripheral blood.

Sequenced sample: blood. The chain couples TRBV27 to TRBJ2-7; possible D gene TRBD2, 5 bases. The TCR comes from a man younger than 35 with Graves' hyperthyroidism. CDR3: CASSSLEWHEQYF. CDR3 sequence (DNA): TGTGCCAGCAGTTCACTAGAATGGCACGAGCAGTACTTC.